The clone carrying this T cell receptor (beta chain) was detected a few times. Its antigen is still unknown. This entry is derived from a study of T cell responses to AZD1222 COVID-19 vaccine. Overall study findings and caveats: Donors were chiefly white British, with a greater number of females, and clonal diversity was perhaps underestimated. Unmutated variant regions are reportedly the target of nearly half of TCRs that are spike-specific. Mapped onto spike, vaccine-associated CD4 TCRs spanned it and were dominant at 160-218 and 743-854.

Second-dose groups at about 4 or about 12 weeks were pooled. V lost 2 bases, J lost 7 bases, and 12 bases lay in between. The CDR3 length is 14 residues. Germline V gene lookup returns CDR1 MDHEN and CDR2 SYDVKM. TCRdb keeps only in-frame clones here, not all; method: immunoSEQ multiplex PCR. Of 80,000 to 100,000 clones in the sample, approximately 83% were seen once. Sample: peripheral blood, taken 28 days after the second AZD1222 dose. The J gene is TRBJ1-5, the V gene TRBV28; TRBD1 is a possible D gene (5 bases). The sequence was collected from an adult who received the AZD1222 COVID-19 vaccine. CDR3 sequence (DNA): TGTGCCAGCAGTTTAAGCAGGGTGGGCCAGCCCCAGCATTTT. Its protein product is CASSLSRVGQPQHF.